Following are 6 T cell receptor beta chains from one sample sequenced in a study of PD-1 blockade in classical Hodgkin lymphoma. Sequencing used immunoSEQ multiplex PCR; TCRdb keeps in-frame clones, though not all of them. The profile shows 25,000 to 30,000 clones, 90% to 95% of them singletons. Time point meaning: newly diagnosed, previously untreated cHL patient sample. The specimen was peripheral blood mononuclear cells (PBMCs). The receptors stem from a human donor with classical Hodgkin lymphoma.

V and J are TRBV9 and TRBJ1-1; no clear D gene. The CDR3 contains 13 residues. V was shortened by 0 bases and J by 4 bases, with 7 bases between the two germline ends. Germline V lookup: CDR1 SGDLS, CDR2 YYNGEE. The CDR3 bases are TGTGCCAGCAGCGTAGGTTGGACCACTGAAGCTTTCTTT. This encodes CASSVGWTTEAFF. Together with reference TRBV9 and TRBJ1-1, the CDR3 gives the full variable domain: DSGVTQTPKHLITATGQRVTLRCSPRSGDLSVYWYQQSLDQGLQFLIQYYNGEERAKGNILERFSAQQFPDLHSELNLSSLELGDSALYFCASSVGWTTEAFFGQGTRLTVV.

The V gene is TRBV6-1, the J gene TRBJ1-3; weak D call: TRBD1 (6 bases). The germline CDR1 and CDR2 sequences are MNHNS and SASEGT. The CDR3 length is 15 residues. Trimming stripped 2 bases from V and 4 bases from J, with 12 bases between. The CDR3 reads CASSENGGYGNTIYF. The CDR3, as DNA: TGTGCCAGCAGTGAAAACGGGGGCTACGGAAACACCATATATTTT.

The chain uses TRBV5-3 and TRBJ2-3; D ambiguous. TRBV5-3 is an ORF, and what it does is uncertain. The CDR3 loop spans 17 amino acids. V was clipped by 4 bases and J by 2 bases, with 20 bases between them. The CDR3 region is CARSPEVVRAPTDTQYF. DNA for the CDR3: TGTGCCAGAAGCCCGGAAGTGGTTAGGGCCCCCACAGATACGCAGTATTTT.

This clone appeared a few times. This chain links TRBV28 with TRBJ1-2; D not resolved. Trimming took 7 bases from V and 7 from J, leaving 25 bases between them. Germline values: CDR1 MDHEN, CDR2 SYDVKM. There are 16 residues in the CDR3. CDR3 DNA sequence: TGTGCCAGCACCTCTCCAGCGGGATCTCTCTCGGGTGGCTACACCTTC. This translates into CASTSPAGSLSGGYTF.

V usage is TRBV18 and J usage is TRBJ2-2; the match to TRBD1 covers 9 bases. The CDR3 spans 15 residues. CDR1 is KGHSH and CDR2 is LQKENI in the germline V gene. Trimming took 3 bases from V and 7 from J; bases not matched to a gene: 6. CDR3: CASSPRTGAVGELFF. CDR3 nucleotides: TGTGCCAGCTCACCCAGGACAGGGGCGGTCGGGGAGCTGTTTTTT.

The chain joins TRBV6-6 to TRBJ2-7; D remains ambiguous. The CDR3 length is 12 residues. Trimming removed 0 bases from V and 7 bases from J, with 7 bases in between. The V gene's germline CDR1 is MNHNY and CDR2 SVGAGI (reference sequence). The CDR3 spells CASSYSSSEQYF. The CDR3 DNA reads TGTGCCAGCAGTTACTCTTCGTCGGAGCAGTACTTC.